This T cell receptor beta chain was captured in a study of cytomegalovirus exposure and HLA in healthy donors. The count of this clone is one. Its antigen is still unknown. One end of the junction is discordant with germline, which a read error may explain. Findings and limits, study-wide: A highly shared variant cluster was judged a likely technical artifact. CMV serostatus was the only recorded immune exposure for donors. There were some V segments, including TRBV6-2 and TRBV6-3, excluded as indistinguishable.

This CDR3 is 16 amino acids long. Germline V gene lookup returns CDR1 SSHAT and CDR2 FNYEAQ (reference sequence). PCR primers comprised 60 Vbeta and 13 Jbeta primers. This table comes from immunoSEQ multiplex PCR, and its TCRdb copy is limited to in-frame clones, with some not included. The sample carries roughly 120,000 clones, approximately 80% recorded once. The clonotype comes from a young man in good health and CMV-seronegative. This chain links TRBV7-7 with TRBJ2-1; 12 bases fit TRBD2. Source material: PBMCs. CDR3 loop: CASSARLAGAPNEQFF. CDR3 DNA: TGTGCTAGCAGCGCCCGACTAGCGGGAGCCCCCAATGAGCAGTTCTTC.